This T cell receptor (beta chain) was sequenced in a study of post-analysis software for immune sequencing data. Only a few counts were recorded for this clonotype. Its specificity is not known. CDR3 length: 14 residues. Germline V lookup: CDR1 SGHRS, CDR2 YFSETQ. The trim removed 3 bases at V and 3 bases at J, leaving 4 bases unmatched. Sequencing libraries made from TCR beta cDNA carried unique molecular identifiers. TCRdb re-analysed the PCR reads in MiXCR, keeping a single row per CDR3 protein. The sample yields fewer than 550,000 distinct CDR3 sequences, approximately 31% seen once. General study results and limits: When compared against controls, multiple sclerosis patients showed significantly lower normalized Chao1 diversity. There were five TRBV segments more frequent in patients than controls, and TRBV5-6, TRBV5-1 and TRBV20-1 were among them.

The clonotype was recovered from a girl aged 2-17 years with multiple sclerosis. Sequences were obtained from blood. This chain uses TRBV5-1 with TRBJ1-2; 8 bases map to TRBD1. CDR3 in amino acids: CASSSSTGDYGYTF. As DNA, the CDR3 is TGCGCCAGCAGCTCCTCGACAGGGGACTATGGCTACACCTTC.